This T cell receptor beta chain is drawn from a study of metastatic and nonmetastatic thyroid tumors. Study in general: The authors compared repertoires across blood and tumor or nodule tissue from malignant and benign thyroid patients. Findings and limits, study-wide: Relative to benign nodules, malignant thyroid tumors were reportedly characterized by significantly elevated TCR beta diversity in blood and tumor.

Turning to this clone: What it binds is unknown.

No treatment of any kind had been given to any patient before thyroid surgery. Germline CDR1 SGHRS, CDR2 YFSETQ. This CDR3 has 13 amino acids. The ends were cut back, 5 bases at V and 7 bases at J, with 16 bases in the middle. Authors' analysis steps: To classify distant metastasis in papillary thyroid cancer, a model was built from CDR3 differences across clinicopathological groups. TCRdb re-analyzed the PCR reads through MiXCR. The V and J calls, along with clone size, are taken from TCRdb and not from the paper's own processing. Of tens of thousands of clones listed, about 13% were seen once; the top ten hold around 10%.

The gene calls are TRBV5-1 and TRBJ2-7; D is perhaps TRBD2 (5 bases). Sequenced material: blood. This receptor was obtained from a female donor with papillary thyroid cancer or a benign thyroid nodule (not recorded which). Some clones in this sample may be carry-over from other donors' samples. The DNA for the CDR3 is TGCGCCAGCAGGGAGGACTCATACGAGGAGCAGTACTTC. Translation: CASREDSYEEQYF.